This T cell receptor beta chain derives from a study of T cell responses to AZD1222 COVID-19 vaccine. The CDR3 has 19 residues. V gave up 0 bases and J gave up 9 bases, with 27 bases separating them. Germline loops: CDR1 LGHNA, CDR2 YNFKEQ. General study results and limits: White British people made up most donors, females outnumbered males, and clonal diversity was possibly underestimated.

Generated by immunoSEQ multiplex PCR, the TCRdb table keeps only in-frame clones and is missing some. The sample carries 100,000 or so clones, 85% to 95% recorded once. About this clone itself: The antigen is undetermined.

V usage is TRBV4-2 and J usage is TRBJ1-5; TRBD1 is a possible D gene (5 bases). The receptor's source is an adult who received the AZD1222 COVID-19 vaccine. This specimen was peripheral blood, taken 28 days after the second AZD1222 dose. CDR3 DNA: TGTGCCAGCAGCCAAGATTGGGTTAAGGGGATCAGGGATTTTTGGCCCCAGCATTTT. The encoded protein is CASSQDWVKGIRDFWPQHF.